A single sample gave rise to the 31 T cell receptor beta chains below, sequenced in a study of low-dose radiotherapy and immunotherapy resistance in tumors. TRAV- and TRBV-specific primers, spanning alpha and beta chains, primed first-strand cDNA. An approximately 19-cycle PCR with a constant-region primer and V-primer adapter amplified TCRs. MiXCR was run by TCRdb on the reads, yielding one entry per CDR3 protein. In the table there are approximately 90,000 distinct CDR3 sequences, just under 9.5% of which are singletons. Time point defined: before trial treatment. The sequencing used PBMCs, collected before treatment. All receptors come from a male donor with prostate cancer.

The table lists this clonotype with many counts. CDR3 loop: CASSPWGGQHPQAFF. CDR3 nucleotides: TGTGCCAGCAGTCCCTGGGGGGGGCAACACCCCCAAGCTTTCTTT. The gene calls are TRBV28 and TRBJ1-1, with D perhaps TRBD1 (6 bases). V lost 5 bases and J 9 bases, leaving 22 bases between the germline ends. Germline CDR1 MDHEN, CDR2 SYDVKM. This CDR3 comprises 15 residues. Supplemented by reference TRBV28 and TRBJ1-1, the full variable domain reads DVKVTQSSRYLVKRTGEKVFLECVQDMDHENMFWYRQDPGLGLRLIYFSYDVKMKEKGDIPEGYSVSREKKERFSLILESASTNQTSMYLCASSPWGGQHPQAFFGQGTRLTVV.

At least ten counts were recorded for this clonotype. The V call is TRBV19, the J call TRBJ2-4; TRBD1 is a possible D gene (7 bases). The V end lost 5 bases, the J end lost 1 base, and 12 bases lay between the germline ends. The CDR3 length is 15 residues. Germline V lookup: CDR1 LNHDA, CDR2 SQIVND (reference sequence). DNA for the CDR3: TGTGCCAGTAGTGGACAGGAGGGGGCCAAAAACATTCAGTACTTC. This encodes CASSGQEGAKNIQYF.

CDR3 protein: CASSELSSIQYF. The CDR3 DNA reads TGTGCCAGCAGTGAATTATCCAGCATTCAGTACTTC. The gene calls are TRBV6-2 or TRBV6-3 and TRBJ2-4, with D unresolved. CDR3 length equals 12 residues. V was trimmed by 5 bases and J by 9 bases, leaving 11 bases between them. Germline values: CDR1 MNHEY, CDR2 SVGEGT.

This clonotype occurred many times. The chain recombines TRBV19 with TRBJ2-3; D remains unclear. V lost 4 bases to trimming and J lost 0 bases, with 8 bases between them. The CDR3 loop spans 14 amino acids. Germline CDR1 and CDR2: LNHDA and SQIVND (reference sequence). The CDR3 region has the DNA TGTGCCAGTAGTACGACGGTTAGCACAGATACGCAGTATTTT. Its protein is CASSTTVSTDTQYF.

V usage is TRBV9 and J usage is TRBJ2-1, with 8 bases aligning to TRBD1. There are 14 residues in the CDR3. V lost 3 bases, J lost 6 bases, and 5 bases stayed unmatched. Germline values: CDR1 SGDLS, CDR2 YYNGEE. This chain's CDR3 is CASSDRGIGNEQFF. The CDR3 DNA sequence: TGTGCCAGCAGCGACAGGGGGATCGGCAATGAGCAGTTCTTC.

This clonotype was counted a few times. The chain couples TRBV4-1 to TRBJ2-1; D possibly corresponds to TRBD2 (6 bases). The CDR3 runs 16 residues. CDR1 MGHRA and CDR2 YSYEKL come from the germline V gene. V dropped 0 bases and J dropped 2 bases, with 11 bases sitting between them. The CDR3 region is CASSQDRPSAYNEQFF. The DNA of the CDR3 is TGCGCCAGCAGCCAAGATAGGCCTAGCGCCTACAATGAGCAGTTCTTC.

This clonotype has ten or more counts. The chain recombines TRBV6-5 with TRBJ2-5; D is unresolved. Germline V gene lookup returns CDR1 MNHEY and CDR2 SVGAGI. The V end was cut by 0 bases, the J end by 5 bases, with 7 bases between. The CDR3 is 13 residues long. Written as DNA, the CDR3 is TGTGCCAGCAGTTACTCGATAGGGGAGACCCAGTACTTC. This codes for CASSYSIGETQYF.

Ten or more counts support this clonotype. The J gene is TRBJ1-1, the V gene TRBV29-1, with TRBD1 as a possible D gene (5 bases). CDR3 size: 13 residues. Germline V lookup: CDR1 SQVTM, CDR2 ANQGSEA. The V end lost 4 bases, the J end lost 0 bases, and 9 bases lay between the germline ends. CDR3 residues: CSVGRQMNTEAFF. CDR3 sequence (DNA): TGCAGCGTTGGTCGACAGATGAACACTGAAGCTTTCTTT.

This clonotype occurred many times. The genes are TRBV7-2 and TRBJ2-7; D not certain. V dropped 5 bases and J dropped 4 bases, with 9 bases sitting between them. Germline values: CDR1 SGHTA, CDR2 FQGNSA. CDR3 length: 12 residues. CDR3 DNA: TGTGCCAGCAGCCGGTACGGATACGAGCAGTACTTC. It translates to CASSRYGYEQYF.

In the case of this clonotype: A far larger clone is off by one base, so a read error is likely. V gene TRBV10-3 combines with J gene TRBJ2-7; D may match TRBD1 or TRBD2 (5 bases each). The CDR3 runs 12 residues. From germline, CDR1 is ENHRY and CDR2 SYGVKD. The V end lost 5 bases, the J end lost 7 bases, and 12 bases lay between the germline ends. In DNA form, the CDR3 reads TGTGCCATCAGTAGGGACCACAATGAGCAGTACTTC. Translation: CAISRDHNEQYF.

In this sample, this clonotype turned up a few times. V usage is TRBV29-1 and J usage is TRBJ1-2; D is undetermined. The CDR3 has 10 amino acids. Trimming took 3 bases from V and 8 from J, leaving 7 bases between them. The germline CDR1 and CDR2 sequences are SQVTM and ANQGSEA. Here the CDR3 DNA reads TGCAGCGTTGATTGGGGAGGCTACACCTTC. Its translation: CSVDWGGYTF.

This clonotype was counted at least ten times. The chain couples TRBV30 to TRBJ2-2, with 7 nucleotides matching TRBD1. J lost 3 bases, V lost 1 base, and 2 bases had no gene match. From germline, CDR1 is GTSNPN and CDR2 SVGIG (reference sequence). The CDR3 consists of 14 residues. This chain's CDR3 is CAWSGQGDTGELFF. CDR3 sequence (DNA): TGTGCCTGGAGTGGACAGGGAGACACCGGGGAGCTGTTTTTT.

A remark on this clonotype: A far larger clone is just one base off, so this is likely a read error. The rearrangement links TRBV5-8 to TRBJ2-2; 7 bases map to TRBD2. Trimming removed 1 base from V and 2 bases from J; junction bases left unmatched: 5. Looked up from germline, CDR1 is SGHTS and CDR2 is YDEGEE. This CDR3 contains 16 residues. Here the CDR3 reads CASSLKAGYNTGELFF. CDR3 nucleotides: TGTGCCAGCAGCTTGAAAGCGGGATATAACACCGGGGAGCTGTTTTTT.

This clonotype was counted ten times or more. V gene TRBV4-2 combines with J gene TRBJ2-1, with D uncertain. V lost 2 bases and J lost 0, with 5 bases in between. This CDR3 region has 14 residues. From germline, CDR1 is LGHNA and CDR2 YNFKEQ. This CDR3 reads CASSQLGSYNEQFF. CDR3 coding DNA: TGTGCCAGCAGCCAACTAGGCTCCTACAATGAGCAGTTCTTC.

This clonotype was seen ten or more times. The chain is built from TRBV29-1 and TRBJ2-1, with 8 bases that match TRBD2. Trimming cost V 3 bases and J 7 bases; bases outside gene matches: 5. The CDR3 is made up of 13 amino acids. CDR1 SQVTM and CDR2 ANQGSEA come from the germline V gene. CDR3 loop: CSVDGRAGNEQFF. The CDR3 nucleotides read TGCAGCGTTGACGGGAGGGCTGGGAATGAGCAGTTCTTC.

This clonotype was seen ten or more times. The chain uses TRBV30 and TRBJ2-5, with 9 bases aligning to TRBD2. In germline, CDR1 is GTSNPN, CDR2 SVGIG (reference sequence). Trimming cost V 5 bases and J 3 bases; bases outside gene matches: 4. The CDR3 runs to 13 residues. The CDR3 nucleotides are TGTGCCTGGGGTAGACTAGCGGAAGAGACCCAGTACTTC. Translation: CAWGRLAEETQYF.

This clonotype has at least ten counts. This sequence joins TRBV7-2 and TRBJ2-7; TRBD1 matches at 8 bases. The CDR3 runs 14 residues. The germline CDR1 and CDR2 sequences are SGHTA and FQGNSA. J gave up 3 bases and V 6 bases, and 7 bases lay outside the gene matches. The CDR3 protein is CASSLTGVSYEQYF. CDR3 in DNA: TGTGCCAGCAGTTTGACAGGGGTCAGCTACGAGCAGTACTTC.

There are many counts of this clonotype. This chain connects TRBV20-1 to TRBJ1-1; no clear D gene. Germline CDR1 DFQATT, CDR2 SNEGSKA (reference sequence). The CDR3 loop spans 15 amino acids. V lost 8 bases, J lost 3 bases, and 22 bases lay in between. The DNA of the CDR3 is TGCAGTACCCCCCGGGCGGGCTATGCGCACACTGAAGCTTTCTTT. As protein: CSTPRAGYAHTEAFF.

This clonotype was seen at least ten times. The chain couples TRBV7-8 to TRBJ2-3, with TRBD2 matching over 9 bases. The germline V gene has CDR1 SGHVS and CDR2 FQNEAQ. There are 19 residues in the CDR3. After removal of 1 base from V and 0 bases from J, the junction contained 11 bases not matched to a gene. CDR3 in DNA: TGTGCCAGCAGCTTAGAGAGCCTAGCGGGATACTCTAGCACAGATACGCAGTATTTT. This gives the protein CASSLESLAGYSSTDTQYF.

This clonotype was seen at least ten times. J is TRBJ2-5 and V is TRBV10-3; D possibly corresponds to TRBD2 (5 bases). V lost 6 bases and J 3 bases, leaving 11 bases between the germline ends. The CDR3 has 13 amino acids. Per germline, CDR1 ENHRY and CDR2 SYGVKD. Written as DNA, the CDR3 is TGTGCCATCAGGGAAGGGCGGGAAGAGACCCAGTACTTC. This translates into CAIREGREETQYF.

This clonotype was seen many times. The rearrangement uses TRBV6-5 and TRBJ1-6, with D tentatively TRBD1 (6 bases). Germline V CDR1 and CDR2: MNHEY, SVGAGI. The CDR3 loop spans 14 amino acids. Between the trimmed V and J ends, which lost 6 bases and 8 bases, there was a span of 14 bases. The CDR3 loop is CASRDTGPDSPLHF. Written as DNA, the CDR3 is TGTGCCAGCAGGGATACAGGGCCGGATTCACCCCTCCACTTT.

This clonotype came up many times. This chain uses TRBV5-1 with TRBJ1-2; D might be TRBD1 (5 bases). Looked up from germline, CDR1 is SGHRS and CDR2 is YFSETQ. The CDR3 is made up of 16 amino acids. V was cut by 4 bases and J by 0 bases, with 16 bases left in between. CDR3 region: CASSPLGGGANYGYTF. The CDR3 coding sequence is TGCGCCAGCAGCCCTCTTGGTGGGGGAGCTAACTATGGCTACACCTTC.

This clonotype has only a few counts. This chain uses TRBV27 with TRBJ2-7; 7 bases match TRBD1. V dropped 8 bases and J dropped 6; count of bases not matched to a gene: 16. Germline V CDR1 and CDR2: MNHEY, SMNVEV (reference sequence). The CDR3 length is 15 residues. This CDR3 is CASGPDRAPVGEQYF. CDR3 nucleotide sequence: TGTGCCAGCGGGCCAGACAGGGCCCCAGTCGGCGAGCAGTACTTC.

This chain connects TRBV27 to TRBJ2-7, with no clear D. The CDR3 spans 14 residues. Germline V lookup: CDR1 MNHEY, CDR2 SMNVEV (reference sequence). The ends were cut back, 2 bases at V and 3 bases at J, with 11 bases in the middle. As DNA, the CDR3 is TGTGCCAGCAGTTTAAGATCAGCCTTCTACGAGCAGTACTTC. This sequence encodes CASSLRSAFYEQYF.

The V call is TRBV5-6, the J call TRBJ2-7; the D is unclear. The length of the CDR3 is 14 residues. The germline V and J ends were trimmed by 1 base and 5 bases, with 13 bases remaining between them. CDR1 is SGHDT and CDR2 is YYEEEE in the germline V gene. CDR3 amino acids: CASSLSFVPHEQYF. CDR3 sequence (DNA): TGTGCCAGCAGCTTGAGTTTCGTCCCCCACGAGCAGTACTTC.

This clonotype was counted at least ten times. The chain carries TRBV28 and TRBJ2-1, with 12 nucleotides matching TRBD2. V trimming: 6 bases; J trimming: 5 bases; junction bases outside the gene matches: 5. The CDR3 is 15 amino acids. Germline V gives CDR1 MDHEN, CDR2 SYDVKM. CDR3 bases: TGTGCCAGCAGCCCCGGACTAGCGGGAAACAATGAGCAGTTCTTC. Protein: CASSPGLAGNNEQFF.

This clonotype has ten or more counts. The rearrangement uses TRBV15 and TRBJ2-1; TRBD2 matches 10 bases. Per germline, CDR1 LNHNV and CDR2 YYDKDF (reference sequence). The CDR3 totals 16 residues. Trimming took 0 bases from V and 6 from J; bases not matched to a gene: 5. The CDR3 nucleotides read TGTGCCACCAGCAGAGATCCTAGCGGGAGTTTCAATGAGCAGTTCTTC. This codes for CATSRDPSGSFNEQFF.

This clonotype was detected many times. V gene TRBV5-1 combines with J gene TRBJ2-1; the match to TRBD2 covers 10 bases. There are 16 residues in the CDR3. The trim removed 0 bases at V and 6 bases at J, leaving 6 bases unmatched. Germline lookup yields CDR1 SGHRS and CDR2 YFSETQ. The CDR3 reads CASSLGLGLASNEQFF. The CDR3 region has the DNA TGCGCCAGCAGCTTGGGTCTGGGACTAGCGTCCAATGAGCAGTTCTTC. The full variable domain, with the rest looked up from reference TRBV5-1 and TRBJ2-1, is KAGVTQTPRYLIKTRGQQVTLSCSPISGHRSVSWYQQTPGQGLQFLFEYFSETQRNKGNFPGRFSGRQFSNSRSEMNVSTLELGDSALYLCASSLGLGLASNEQFFGPGTRLTVL.

This clonotype was seen many times. The genes are TRBV20-1 and TRBJ2-1; 9 bases agree with TRBD2. V gave up 5 bases and J gave up 10 bases; unmatched junction bases: 15. The CDR3 has 15 residues. CDR1 is DFQATT, CDR2 SNEGSKA, per germline (reference sequence). The chain's CDR3 is CSAFMTSGRWSEQFF. CDR3 sequence (DNA): TGCAGTGCTTTCATGACTAGCGGACGTTGGAGCGAGCAGTTCTTC.

This clonotype has at least ten counts. The chain combines TRBV4-3 with TRBJ2-1, with TRBD2 matching 12 bases. V was clipped by 0 bases and J by 5 bases; unmatched bases: 5. This CDR3 comprises 17 residues. CDR1 is LGHNA and CDR2 is YSLEER in the germline V gene. The CDR3 DNA reads as TGCGCCAGCAGCCAAGATGTGCTAGCGGGAGGGGACAATGAGCAGTTCTTC. Translation gives CASSQDVLAGGDNEQFF.

A note on this clonotype: A far larger clone is only one base removed, so a read error is likely. The CDR3 spells CSVLGGYYEQFF. DNA for the CDR3: TGCAGCGTTCTCGGCGGATACTACGAGCAGTTCTTC. The gene calls are TRBV29-1 and TRBJ2-1; D unresolved. This CDR3 has 12 residues. Deletions cut 5 bases from V and 10 bases from J, with 15 bases between. CDR1 is SQVTM, CDR2 ANQGSEA, per germline.